These T cell receptor beta chains were read from a single sample in a study of blood T cell repertoires in COVID-19. Clones were sequenced by immunoSEQ multiplex PCR, and TCRdb holds only the in-frame ones, with some missing. In the table there are hundreds of thousands of clones, around nine tenths of which are singletons. The sample comprised PBMCs or T cells enriched from blood (not recorded which). The receptor source for this set is a woman in her twenties or thirties who had recovered from COVID-19. Both conserved end residues are part of each CDR3. D genes are given only for firm matches. Some rows mark clone size as missing; the rest say once, few, many or name a class of expanded clone.

TRBV6-2/TRBV6-3	TRBJ2-1	NA	NA	TGTGCCAGCCGCCGTACTAGCAAGGGCAATGAGCAGTTCTTC	CASRRTSKGNEQFF
TRBV7-9	TRBJ1-2	NA	NA	TGTGCCAGCAGCGCCTATTTCGGCTACACCTTC	CASSAYFGYTF
TRBV7-2	TRBJ1-3	NA	NA	TGTGCCAGCAGGCCCGACGGAGACTCTGGAAACACCATATATTTT	CASRPDGDSGNTIYF
TRBV7-9	TRBJ2-3	NA	NA	TGTGCCAGCAGCCCACAGCTAGATACGCAGTATTTT	CASSPQLDTQYF
TRBV18	TRBJ2-7	NA	NA	TGTGCCAGCTCACCAGGAGACTACGAGCAGTACTTC	CASSPGDYEQYF
TRBV5-1	TRBJ2-7	NA	NA	TGCGCCAGCAGCTTTTTGACCACGGGTACCTACGAGCAGTACTTC	CASSFLTTGTYEQYF
TRBV28	TRBJ2-3	TRBD1	NA	TGTGCCAGCAGTTTATCGGGACAGGGGGCATTTTTAGATACGCAGTATTTT	CASSLSGQGAFLDTQYF
TRBV5-1	TRBJ2-1	NA	NA	TGCGCCAGCAGCTTGGCCGACGCGGCTTACAATGAGCAGTTCTTC	CASSLADAAYNEQFF
TRBV20-1	TRBJ2-5	TRBD1	NA	TGCAGTGCTAGTACCCAGGGGGCAAGTGGAGAGACCCAGTACTTC	CSASTQGASGETQYF
TRBV4-3	TRBJ2-2	TRBD2	NA	TGCGCCAGCAGCCACGTACCCGGGACTAGAGGTGGGGAGCTGTTTTTT	CASSHVPGTRGGELFF
TRBV7-2	TRBJ2-1	NA	NA	TGTGCCAGCAGCCTGGACAGCTCCTACAATGAGCAGTTCTTC	CASSLDSSYNEQFF
TRBV18	TRBJ1-5	NA	NA	TGTGCCAGCTCAAAGTTCAGCGTGCCCAATCAGCCCCAGCATTTT	CASSKFSVPNQPQHF
TRBV11-3	TRBJ1-1	NA	NA	TGTGCCAGCAGCCCCGGACAGAACACTGAAGCTTTCTTT	CASSPGQNTEAFF
TRBV29-1	TRBJ2-7	TRBD1	NA	TGCAGCGTCTACGGGACAGGGACCGGTTCTATCTACGAGCAGTACTTC	CSVYGTGTGSIYEQYF
TRBV30	TRBJ1-2	NA	NA	TGTGCCTGGAATGGCGGGTCTTGGGGCTACACCTTC	CAWNGGSWGYTF
TRBV19	TRBJ1-1	TRBD1	NA	TGTGCCAGCCTTAACGCAGGGGGCTGGACTGAAGCTTTCTTT	CASLNAGGWTEAFF
TRBV18	TRBJ2-3	TRBD2	NA	TGTGCCAGCTCTTACGGACTAGCGGGAGTAGTTTCAGATACGCAGTATTTT	CASSYGLAGVVSDTQYF
TRBV18	TRBJ1-2	TRBD1	NA	TGTGCCAGCTCAGCGACAGGGGGTGGCTACACCTTC	CASSATGGGYTF
TRBV20-1	TRBJ1-1	NA	few	TGCAGTGCTAGTGATGGGAGTATTAGGCGGGAAGAAGCTTTCTTT	CSASDGSIRREEAFF
TRBV10-3	TRBJ1-2	TRBD1	NA	TGTGCCATCAGTGAGTCCGGTACCAGGACAGGGAAAAACTATGGCTACACCTTC	CAISESGTRTGKNYGYTF
TRBV12-5	TRBJ2-3	NA	NA	TGTGCTAGTGGTTTTATCAGAGATTCGGGCGGGGCACGCACAGATACGCAGTATTTT	CASGFIRDSGGARTDTQYF
TRBV5-1	TRBJ1-1	TRBD1	few	TGCGCCAGCAGCTTTCGGACAGGGGGCACTGAAGCTTTCTTT	CASSFRTGGTEAFF
TRBV27	TRBJ1-5	NA	few	TGTGCCAGCAGTACAGGCCTCGGGAGCAATCAGCCCCAGCATTTT	CASSTGLGSNQPQHF
TRBV12-3/TRBV12-4	TRBJ2-5	NA	NA	TGTGCCAGCAGCCGTCCGTACCAAGAGACCCAGTACTTC	CASSRPYQETQYF
TRBV6-6	TRBJ1-6	NA	once	TGTGCCAGCAGACCTCGTGGGCAATCCTATAATTCACCCCTCCACTTT	CASRPRGQSYNSPLHF
TRBV11-3	TRBJ2-5	TRBD1	few	TGTGCCAGCAGCCAAGGACAGGGTTGGAAAGAGACCCAGTACTTC	CASSQGQGWKETQYF
TRBV13	TRBJ1-1	NA	NA	TGTGCCAGCAGCTTCCAGCGGGGCACTGAAGCTTTCTTT	CASSFQRGTEAFF
TRBV28	TRBJ1-5	NA	NA	TGTGCCAGCGTCGAAACGGGGTTTCAGCCCCAGCATTTT	CASVETGFQPQHF
TRBV2	TRBJ2-7	TRBD1	NA	TGTGCCAGCAGGGCACTGAGTACCCTGACAGGGGGCTCCGAGCAGTACTTC	CASRALSTLTGGSEQYF
TRBV3-1/TRBV3-2	TRBJ2-2	TRBD2	NA	TGTGCCAGCAGCCATGAAACAGCGGGAGAATCTCGCACCGGGGAGCTGTTTTTT	CASSHETAGESRTGELFF
TRBV6-5	TRBJ2-7	NA	NA	TGTGCCAGCACCCCTAGGTTCCGAACCTACGAGCAGTACTTC	CASTPRFRTYEQYF
TRBV2	TRBJ2-5	TRBD1	NA	TGTGCCAGGGGACAGACAATACGAGAGACCCAGTACTTC	CARGQTIRETQYF
TRBV5-1	TRBJ2-2	NA	NA	TGCGCCAGCAGCAGTCGGAGGAACACCGGGGAGCTGTTTTTT	CASSSRRNTGELFF
TRBV5-3	TRBJ2-7	NA	NA	TGTGCCGGCCAAGGACAGACCTCCTACGAGCAGTACTTC	CAGQGQTSYEQYF
TRBV7-2	TRBJ2-1	TRBD2	NA	TGTGCCAGCAGCTCCTGGACTAGCGGGCCTTACAATGAGCAGTTCTTC	CASSSWTSGPYNEQFF
TRBV6-2/TRBV6-3	TRBJ2-7	NA	NA	TGTGCCAGCAGTGGACTGTACGAGCAGTACTTC	CASSGLYEQYF
TRBV2	TRBJ1-2	NA	NA	TGTGCCAGCGAACCCACGAGACAGTTCTATGGCTACACCTTC	CASEPTRQFYGYTF
TRBV18	TRBJ1-5	TRBD1	NA	TGTGCCAGCTCACCAGGGGCAGGGGGCGGCTATAGCAATCAGCCCCAGCATTTT	CASSPGAGGGYSNQPQHF
TRBV10-1	TRBJ2-2	TRBD2	NA	TGCGCCAGCAGTGAGAACATAGCGGACGGACTAGCGGGTACCGGGGAGCTGTTTTTT	CASSENIADGLAGTGELFF
TRBV5-1	TRBJ2-5	TRBD1	NA	TGCGCCAGCAGCAAAGGACAGGCCCAAGAGACCCAGTACTTC	CASSKGQAQETQYF
TRBV19	TRBJ1-4	NA	NA	TGTGCCAGTAACATTCCTGGAGGTGAAAAACTGTTTTTT	CASNIPGGEKLFF
TRBV7-2	TRBJ2-1	TRBD2	NA	TGTGCCAGCAGCTTATTCCATAGCGGGAGGGCCGACAATGAGCAGTTCTTC	CASSLFHSGRADNEQFF
TRBV5-1	TRBJ2-3	TRBD2	NA	TGCGCCAGCAGTTCTCTAGCGGGAGTTGTAGGAGATACGCAGTATTTT	CASSSLAGVVGDTQYF
TRBV2	TRBJ1-2	TRBD1	few	TGTGCCAGAAGGGGACAGGGCTACTATGGCTACACCTTC	CARRGQGYYGYTF
TRBV10-3	TRBJ1-2	NA	NA	TGTGCCATCAGTGAGGACATTAGGAACTATGGCTACACCTTC	CAISEDIRNYGYTF
TRBV10-3	TRBJ1-1	NA	once	TGTGCCATCAGTGAGGAGGGCTCCACTGAAGCTTTCTTT	CAISEEGSTEAFF
TRBV27	TRBJ2-7	NA	NA	TGTGCCAGCAGACCCGAGACTGGATCTAGCTCCTACGAGCAGTACTTC	CASRPETGSSSYEQYF
TRBV6-1	TRBJ1-5	NA	NA	TGTGCCAGCAGTGAACTTCGGACAAGGGATCAGCCCCAGCATTTT	CASSELRTRDQPQHF
TRBV27	TRBJ2-7	NA	NA	TGTGCCAGCAGCCGGGGAATCTACGAGCAGTACTTC	CASSRGIYEQYF
TRBV4-1	TRBJ1-2	NA	NA	TGCGCCAGCAGCCAAGATCCAAAATCAAACGGGGGAAGCTCCTACGGCTACACCTTC	CASSQDPKSNGGSSYGYTF
TRBV6-5	TRBJ1-3	TRBD1	NA	TGTGCCAGCAGTTCCGGACAGGGTATTTCTGGAAACACCATATATTTT	CASSSGQGISGNTIYF
TRBV29-1	TRBJ1-1	NA	NA	TGCAGCGTTCAGAGGAGAACTGAAGCTTTCTTT	CSVQRRTEAFF
TRBV4-1	TRBJ2-7	TRBD1	NA	TGCGCCAGCAGCCAAGACTTACTCCGGGACAGGGTCTACGAGCAGTACTTC	CASSQDLLRDRVYEQYF